The 7 T cell receptor beta chains reported below all come from one sample, sequenced in a study of blood T cells in healthy people across ages. A second PCR of about 7 to 12 cycles used a sample-barcoded 5' primer and a J-beta primer mix. TCRdb reanalysed the 5' RACE reads using MiXCR and keeps one entry per CDR3 protein. Altogether around 1,500,000 distinct CDR3 sequences are present, around 42% being singletons, with the ten largest covering 7.9%. The material sequenced was blood. The receptors come from a woman aged 18-29 years in good health.

The V gene is TRBV6-6, the J gene TRBJ2-3, with D possibly being TRBD1 (5 bases). The CDR3 length is 15 residues. Trimming removed 9 bases from V and 2 bases from J, with 18 bases in between. Per germline, CDR1 MNHNY and CDR2 SVGAGI (reference sequence). CDR3 sequence reads: CASQDGQGLTDTQYF. DNA of the CDR3: TGTGCCAGTCAGGACGGACAAGGCCTCACAGATACGCAGTATTTT.

This chain's CDR3 is CASSEAFLLRDGYTF. Here the CDR3 DNA reads TGTGCCAGCAGTGAAGCGTTTCTCTTACGAGATGGCTACACCTTC. This sequence joins TRBV6-1 and TRBJ1-2; D call uncertain. The CDR3 totals 15 residues. Trimming cost V 0 bases and J 6 bases, with 14 bases left between them. Germline CDR1 and CDR2: MNHNS and SASEGT.

This clonotype came up a few times. This chain connects TRBV4-1 to TRBJ1-2; D not resolved. The CDR3 has 14 amino acids. The germline gives CDR1 MGHRA, CDR2 YSYEKL. V lost 0 bases, J lost 3 bases, and 8 bases lay in between. DNA of the CDR3: TGCGCCAGCAGCCAAGATCCTGGCTACTATGGCTACACCTTC. This encodes CASSQDPGYYGYTF.

There are a few counts of this clonotype. The chain has TRBV20-1 and TRBJ2-1; the D gene could be TRBD1 or TRBD2 (5 bases each). V was shortened by 3 bases and J by 4 bases, with 13 bases between the two germline ends. This CDR3 is built from 14 residues. Germline V gives CDR1 DFQATT, CDR2 SNEGSKA (reference sequence). The CDR3 here is CSASRGGGYNEQFF. CDR3 DNA: TGCAGTGCTAGTCGGGGCGGTGGATACAATGAGCAGTTCTTC.

This clonotype was seen ten or more times. V usage is TRBV29-1 and J usage is TRBJ2-7; 7 nucleotides align to TRBD2. Germline loops: CDR1 SQVTM, CDR2 ANQGSEA. The CDR3 loop spans 14 amino acids. Trimming took 4 bases from V and 2 from J; bases not matched to a gene: 8. The CDR3 region has the DNA TGCAGCGTTGTGTCGGGGGGTAGGACCTACGAGCAGTACTTC. Translation: CSVVSGGRTYEQYF.

This clonotype has more than one count but fewer than ten. The CDR3 protein is CASSWTSGGANEQYF. CDR3 nucleotides: TGCGCCAGCAGCTGGACTAGCGGGGGGGCCAACGAGCAGTACTTC. The chain has TRBV5-1 and TRBJ2-5; TRBD2 matches 15 bases. The J call may be in error: the DNA end matches TRBJ2-7 better. The germline V gene has CDR1 SGHRS and CDR2 YFSETQ. CDR3 length: 15 residues.

This clonotype has only a few counts. The chain links TRBV2 to TRBJ2-1, with D tentatively TRBD1 or TRBD2 (5 bases each). Germline assignment: CDR1 SNHLY and CDR2 FYNNEI. The CDR3 spans 15 residues. Trimming removed 7 bases from V and 5 bases from J, with 18 bases in between. The CDR3 region has the DNA TGTGCCAGCATGCCGGGACCTGGGGCCAACAATGAGCAGTTCTTC. Protein: CASMPGPGANNEQFF.